The 4 T cell receptor beta chains given below trace back to one sample, sequenced in a study of blood T cell repertoires in COVID-19. Measured with immunoSEQ multiplex PCR; TCRdb has only the in-frame clones, and not every one. Among 150,000 to 200,000 clones listed, 90% were seen once. Material: peripheral blood. The receptors come from a man in his fifties with acute or convalescent COVID-19.

The chain carries TRBV6-5 and TRBJ1-5; TRBD1 might be the D (6 bases). The ends were cut back, 6 bases at V and 3 bases at J, with 15 bases in the middle. From germline, CDR1 is MNHEY and CDR2 SVGAGI. CDR3 length: 15 amino acids. CDR3 amino acids: CASSRDKRNNQPQHF. CDR3 sequence (DNA): TGTGCCAGCAGCCGGGACAAAAGAAACAATCAGCCCCAGCATTTT.

V and J are TRBV18 and TRBJ1-3; no definite D call. Deletions cut 3 bases from V and 0 bases from J, with 15 bases between. Germline values: CDR1 KGHSH, CDR2 LQKENI. The CDR3 is 17 amino acids. CDR3 sequence reads: CASSPAGPLRSGNTIYF. The CDR3 DNA is TGTGCCAGCTCACCGGCAGGTCCCCTCCGCTCTGGAAACACCATATATTTT.

The CDR3: CSGLTGGRAEAFF. In DNA, the CDR3 is TGCAGCGGTCTCACAGGGGGCAGGGCTGAAGCTTTCTTT. The rearrangement joins TRBV29-1 to TRBJ1-1, with 9 bases that match TRBD1. The CDR3 sequence is 13 residues long. The germline gives CDR1 SQVTM, CDR2 ANQGSEA. V shed 7 bases, J shed 6 bases, and the junction held 9 bases outside the gene matches.

This clone was found once. The gene calls are TRBV7-2 and TRBJ1-2, with D possibly being TRBD1 (5 bases). Trimming pared 5 bases from V and 6 bases from J, leaving 22 bases between. The CDR3 has 16 amino acids. CDR1 and CDR2 (germline): SGHTA, FQGNSA. The CDR3 DNA follows: TGTGCCAGCAGCCCACCCTCCGGACGGGGGGTGGATGGCTACACCTTC. Protein: CASSPPSGRGVDGYTF.